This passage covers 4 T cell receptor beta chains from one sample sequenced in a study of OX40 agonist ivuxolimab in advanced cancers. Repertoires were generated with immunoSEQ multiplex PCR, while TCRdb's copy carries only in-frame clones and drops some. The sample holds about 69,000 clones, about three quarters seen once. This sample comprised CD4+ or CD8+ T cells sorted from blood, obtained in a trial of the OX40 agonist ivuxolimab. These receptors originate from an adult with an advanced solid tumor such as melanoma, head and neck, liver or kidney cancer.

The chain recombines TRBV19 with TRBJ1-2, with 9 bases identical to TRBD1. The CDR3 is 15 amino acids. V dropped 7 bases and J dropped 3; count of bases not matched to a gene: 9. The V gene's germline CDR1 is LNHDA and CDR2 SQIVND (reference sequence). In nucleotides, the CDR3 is TGTGCCAGTACCCCAACAGGGGGCGCGGACTATGGCTACACCTTC. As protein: CASTPTGGADYGYTF.

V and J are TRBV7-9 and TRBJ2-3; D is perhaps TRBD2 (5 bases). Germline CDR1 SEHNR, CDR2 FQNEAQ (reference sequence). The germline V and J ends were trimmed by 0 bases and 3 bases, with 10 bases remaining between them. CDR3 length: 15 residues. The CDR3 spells CASSLAGERTDTQYF. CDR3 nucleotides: TGTGCCAGCAGCTTAGCGGGAGAAAGAACAGATACGCAGTATTTT. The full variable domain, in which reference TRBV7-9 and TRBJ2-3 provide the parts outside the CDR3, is DTGVSQNPRHKITKRGQNVTFRCDPISEHNRLYWYRQTLGQGPEFLTYFQNEAQLEKSRLLSDRFSAERPKGSFSTLEIQRTEQGDSAMYLCASSLAGERTDTQYFGPGTRLTVL.

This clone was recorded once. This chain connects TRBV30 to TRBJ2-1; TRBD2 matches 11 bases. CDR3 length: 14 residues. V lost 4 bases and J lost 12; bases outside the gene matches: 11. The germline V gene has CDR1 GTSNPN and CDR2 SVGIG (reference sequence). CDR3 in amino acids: CAWKTTSGALAQFF. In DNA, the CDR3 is TGTGCCTGGAAGACGACTAGCGGGGCCTTGGCGCAGTTCTTC.

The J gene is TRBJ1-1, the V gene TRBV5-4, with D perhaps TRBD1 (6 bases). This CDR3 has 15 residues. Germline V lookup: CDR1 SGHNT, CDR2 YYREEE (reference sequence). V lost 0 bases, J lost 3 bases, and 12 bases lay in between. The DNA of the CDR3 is TGTGCCAGCAGCTTGGAGGGGGGGATGTACACTGAAGCTTTCTTT. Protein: CASSLEGGMYTEAFF.